This TCR beta chain was found in a study of blood T cell repertoires in COVID-19. Across the whole study: COVID-19 samples, acute and convalescent, were from the United States, Italy and Spain. PBMCs, B-cell-depleted T cells, or T cells provided the cDNA or gDNA that made up the material.

The V and J ends lost 3 bases and 4 bases respectively, with 9 bases between them. This CDR3 comprises 14 residues. The germline CDR1 and CDR2 sequences are MRHNA and SNTAGT. Original processing methods: Amplifying reference gene primers gave estimates of nucleated cell counts. Clones were sequenced by immunoSEQ multiplex PCR, and TCRdb holds only the in-frame ones, with some missing. V and J calls and clone size follow that table, whereas D and trimming were derived from the DNA. The table lists fewer than 350,000 clones, roughly 90% of them singletons, with 12% in the top ten. This receptor was obtained from a woman aged 25 to 39 with COVID-19, enrolled during active disease. The chain joins TRBV6-4 to TRBJ2-2; TRBD1 is a possible D gene (5 bases). The sequenced material came from peripheral blood. CDR3 nucleotides: TGTGCCAGCAGTGAGGCAGGGCCCACCGGGGAGCTGTTTTTT. Protein: CASSEAGPTGELFF.